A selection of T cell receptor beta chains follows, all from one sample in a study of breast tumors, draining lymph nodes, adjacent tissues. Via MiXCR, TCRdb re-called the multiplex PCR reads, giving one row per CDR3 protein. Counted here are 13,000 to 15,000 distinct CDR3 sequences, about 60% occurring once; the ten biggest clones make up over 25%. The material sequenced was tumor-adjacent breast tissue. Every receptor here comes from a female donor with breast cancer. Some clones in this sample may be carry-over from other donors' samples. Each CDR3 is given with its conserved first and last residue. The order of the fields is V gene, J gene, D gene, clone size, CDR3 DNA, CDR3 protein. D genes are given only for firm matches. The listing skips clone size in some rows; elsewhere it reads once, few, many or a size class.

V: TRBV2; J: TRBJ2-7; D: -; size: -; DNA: TGTGCCAGCAGTGTTCAGGGCGGGACAGAAAACTACGAGCAGTACTTC; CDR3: CASSVQGGTENYEQYF
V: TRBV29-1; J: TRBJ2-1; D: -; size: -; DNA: TGCAGCGTTGAAGATCTCGGGGAGCAGTTCTTC; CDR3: CSVEDLGEQFF
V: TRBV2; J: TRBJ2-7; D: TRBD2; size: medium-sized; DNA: TGTGCCAGCAGTCAAGAGGCTAGCGGGATGGCCTACGAGCAGTACTTC; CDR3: CASSQEASGMAYEQYF
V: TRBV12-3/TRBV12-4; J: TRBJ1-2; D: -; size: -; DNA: TGTGCCAGCAGTTTCAACGCCCGCTACACCTTC; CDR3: CASSFNARYTF
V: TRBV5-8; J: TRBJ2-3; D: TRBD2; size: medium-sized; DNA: TGTGCCAGCAGCTTGGTCCTCACTAGCGGGTCCACAGATACGCAGTATTTT; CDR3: CASSLVLTSGSTDTQYF
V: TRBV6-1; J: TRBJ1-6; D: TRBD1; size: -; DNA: TGTGCCAGCAGAACAGGGACAGGACCCAATTCACCCCTCCACTTT; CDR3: CASRTGTGPNSPLHF
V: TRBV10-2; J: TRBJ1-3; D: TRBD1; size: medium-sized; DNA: TGCGCCAGCAGAGGACAGGGAATGGGAAACACCATATATTTT; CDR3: CASRGQGMGNTIYF
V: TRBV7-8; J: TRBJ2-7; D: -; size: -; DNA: TGTGCCAGCAGCTTAGACGCCATCTACGAGCAGTACTTC; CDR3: CASSLDAIYEQYF
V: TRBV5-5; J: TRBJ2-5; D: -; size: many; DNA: TGTGCCAGCAGCTTACTCCCCGGCGCAGGGGGGCGGGAGACCCAGTACTTC; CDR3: CASSLLPGAGGRETQYF
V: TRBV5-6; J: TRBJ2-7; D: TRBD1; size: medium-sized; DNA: TGTGCCAGCAGACTATGGACAGGGAAAAACGAGCAGTACTTC; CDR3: CASRLWTGKNEQYF
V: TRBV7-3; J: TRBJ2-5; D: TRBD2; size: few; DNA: TGTGCCAGCAGCCCCACTGGACTAGCGGTGTACCAAGAGACCCAGTACTTC; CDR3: CASSPTGLAVYQETQYF
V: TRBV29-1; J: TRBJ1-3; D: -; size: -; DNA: TGCAGCGCAGAACAAAGCTCTGGAAACACCATATATTTT; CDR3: CSAEQSSGNTIYF
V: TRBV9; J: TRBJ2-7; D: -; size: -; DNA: TGTGCCAGCAGCTTGAGATGGGACAAATACGAGCAGTACTTC; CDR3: CASSLRWDKYEQYF
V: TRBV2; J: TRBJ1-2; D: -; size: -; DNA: TGTGCCAGCAGCTATGGGGGGCTGGGGCCCCTCTATGGCTACACCTTC; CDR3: CASSYGGLGPLYGYTF
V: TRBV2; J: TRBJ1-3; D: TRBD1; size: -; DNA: TGTGCCGGCAGTCGCGGACAGGGCTCTGGAAACACCATATATTTT; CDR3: CAGSRGQGSGNTIYF
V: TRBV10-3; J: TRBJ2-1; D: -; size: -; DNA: TGTGCCATCAGTGGGTACCGGGCCTACAATGAGCAGTTCTTC; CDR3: CAISGYRAYNEQFF
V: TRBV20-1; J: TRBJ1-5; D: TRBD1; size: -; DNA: TGCAGTGCTAGTCCCACTACAGGGGGTAGAGTCGGCAATCAGCCCCAGCATTTT; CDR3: CSASPTTGGRVGNQPQHF
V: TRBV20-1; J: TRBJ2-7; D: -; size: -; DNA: TGCAGTGCTAGGACGGGGCCGACCTACGAGCAGTACTTC; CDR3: CSARTGPTYEQYF
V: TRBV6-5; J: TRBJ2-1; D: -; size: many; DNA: TGTGCCAGCAGTCACTCGATATGGGATCTTGCTGGCAATGAGCAGTTCTTC; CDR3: CASSHSIWDLAGNEQFF